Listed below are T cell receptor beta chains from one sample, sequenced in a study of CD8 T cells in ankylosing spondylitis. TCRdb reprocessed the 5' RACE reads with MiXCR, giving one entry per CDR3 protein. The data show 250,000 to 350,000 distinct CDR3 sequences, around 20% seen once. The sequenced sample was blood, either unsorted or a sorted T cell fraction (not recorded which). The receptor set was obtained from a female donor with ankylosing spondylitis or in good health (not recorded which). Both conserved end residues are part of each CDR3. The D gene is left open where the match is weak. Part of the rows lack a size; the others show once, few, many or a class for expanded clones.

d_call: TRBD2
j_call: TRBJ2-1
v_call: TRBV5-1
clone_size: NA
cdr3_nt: TGCGCCAGCAGTCCCCGCGCGAGGGGACTACTAGCGGGGGCTACAATGAGGCAGTTCTTC
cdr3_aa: CASSPRARGLLAGATMRQFF

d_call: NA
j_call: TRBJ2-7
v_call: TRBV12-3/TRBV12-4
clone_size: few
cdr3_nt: TGTGCCAGCAGTTTGGACAGCCGGGAGCAGTACTTC
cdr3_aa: CASSLDSREQYF

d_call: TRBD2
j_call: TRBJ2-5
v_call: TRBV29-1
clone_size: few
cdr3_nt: TGCAGCGTTGAGCCGTACGGACTAGCGGGAGCCACCCTGGGAGAGACCCAGTACTTC
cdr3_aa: CSVEPYGLAGATLGETQYF

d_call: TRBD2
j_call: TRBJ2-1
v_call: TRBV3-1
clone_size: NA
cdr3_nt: TGTGCCACCACCAAGCAGGTCGTAGCGGGAAAAGGCAATGAGCAGTTCTTC
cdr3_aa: CATTKQVVAGKGNEQFF

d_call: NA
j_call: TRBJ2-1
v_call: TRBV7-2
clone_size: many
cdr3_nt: TGTGCCAGCACCTGGAGCTCCTACAATGAGCAGTTCTTC
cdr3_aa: CASTWSSYNEQFF

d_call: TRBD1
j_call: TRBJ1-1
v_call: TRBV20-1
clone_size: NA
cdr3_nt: TGCAGTGCTTTTCCCTTCAGACAGGGGGAAAATAAAGCTTTCTTT
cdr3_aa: CSAFPFRQGENKAFF

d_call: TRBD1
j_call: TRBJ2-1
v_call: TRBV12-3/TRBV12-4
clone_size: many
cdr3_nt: TGTGCCAGCAGTTTCGGACAGGGCTCCTACAATGAGCAGTTCTTC
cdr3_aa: CASSFGQGSYNEQFF

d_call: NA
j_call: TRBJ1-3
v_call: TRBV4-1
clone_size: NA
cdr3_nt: TGCGCCAGCAGCCATCTTGGACAAGCGAACACCATATATTTT
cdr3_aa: CASSHLGQANTIYF

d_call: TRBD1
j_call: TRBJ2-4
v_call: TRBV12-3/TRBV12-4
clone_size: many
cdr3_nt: TGTGCCAGTGCCGGAGGAGACAGGGACATTCAGTACTTC
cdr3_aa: CASAGGDRDIQYF

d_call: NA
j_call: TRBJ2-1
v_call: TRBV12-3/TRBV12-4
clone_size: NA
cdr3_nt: TGTGCCCTCTTTATGTCCGGGGGGCGCGAAGGATCCTCCTACAATGAGCAGTTCTTC
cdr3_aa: CALFMSGGREGSSYNEQFF

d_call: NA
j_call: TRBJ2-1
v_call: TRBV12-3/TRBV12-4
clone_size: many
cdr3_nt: TGTGCCAGCAGTTTAGCTGATGGGACAGAGCAGTTCTTC
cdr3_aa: CASSLADGTEQFF

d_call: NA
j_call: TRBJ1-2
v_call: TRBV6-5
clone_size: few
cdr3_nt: TGTGCCAGCAGTTACCGCGGGCAGTCTGGCTACACCTTC
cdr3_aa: CASSYRGQSGYTF

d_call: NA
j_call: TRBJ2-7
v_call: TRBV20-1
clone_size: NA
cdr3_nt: TGCAGTGCTCGAGGGCGGAACTCCTACGAGCAGTACTTC
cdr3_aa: CSARGRNSYEQYF

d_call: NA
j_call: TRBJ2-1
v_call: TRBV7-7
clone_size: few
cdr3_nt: TGTGCCAGCAGCTTAGGGAGGGGGCGAAATGAGCAGTTCTTC
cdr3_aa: CASSLGRGRNEQFF

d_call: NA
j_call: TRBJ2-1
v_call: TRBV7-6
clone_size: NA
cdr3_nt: TGTGCCAGCAGCACATTACGGGGGCGGCTTTACAATGAGCAGTTCTTC
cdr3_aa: CASSTLRGRLYNEQFF

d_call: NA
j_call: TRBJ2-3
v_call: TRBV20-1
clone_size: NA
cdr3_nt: TGCAGTGCTAGAGGAAGTACTAGCACAGATACGCAGTATTTT
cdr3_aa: CSARGSTSTDTQYF

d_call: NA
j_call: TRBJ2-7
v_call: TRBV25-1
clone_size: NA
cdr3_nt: TGTGCCAGCAGTGGCTCGACAGGTTACTACGAGCAGTACTTC
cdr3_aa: CASSGSTGYYEQYF

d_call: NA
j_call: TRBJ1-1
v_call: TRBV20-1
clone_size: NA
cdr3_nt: TGCAGTGCGAAGAGGGGCGGGGGTATGAACACTGAAGCTTTCTTT
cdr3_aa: CSAKRGGGMNTEAFF

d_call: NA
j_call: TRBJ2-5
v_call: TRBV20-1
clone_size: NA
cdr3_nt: TGCAGTGCTAGTGGGGGACCGGGACTCCGAAGGGCCCAGTACTTC
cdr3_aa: CSASGGPGLRRAQYF

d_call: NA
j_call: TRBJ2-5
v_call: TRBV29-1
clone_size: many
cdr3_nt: TGCAGCGTTGTCTGGGCTGAGACCCAGTACTTC
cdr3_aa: CSVVWAETQYF

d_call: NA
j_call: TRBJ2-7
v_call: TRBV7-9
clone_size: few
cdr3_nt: TGTGCCAGCAGCTTAGCGCTGGGGAACGAGCAGTACTTC
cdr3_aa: CASSLALGNEQYF

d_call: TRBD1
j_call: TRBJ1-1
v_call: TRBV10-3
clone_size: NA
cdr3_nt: TGTGCCATCAGTGAGTCGGGACAGGGCAGAGGGAACACTGAAGCTTTCTTT
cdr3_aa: CAISESGQGRGNTEAFF

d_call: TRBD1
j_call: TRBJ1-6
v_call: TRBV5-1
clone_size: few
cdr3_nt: TGCGCCAGCAGACAGGGGGATTCACCCCTCCACTTT
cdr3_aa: CASRQGDSPLHF

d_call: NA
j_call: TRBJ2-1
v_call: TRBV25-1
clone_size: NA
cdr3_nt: TGTGCCAGCAGTGAATATCTCCCTTTTGAGCAGTTCTTC
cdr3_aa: CASSEYLPFEQFF

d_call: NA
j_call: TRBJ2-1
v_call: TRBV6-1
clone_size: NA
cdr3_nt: TGTGCCAGCAGCCCCGGACGCCTAAGGAATGAGCAGTTCTTC
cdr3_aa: CASSPGRLRNEQFF

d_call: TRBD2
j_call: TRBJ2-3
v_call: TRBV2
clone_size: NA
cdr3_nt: TGTGCCAGCAGTGCGGTAGCGGGAGTATCAGATACGCAGTATTTT
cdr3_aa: CASSAVAGVSDTQYF

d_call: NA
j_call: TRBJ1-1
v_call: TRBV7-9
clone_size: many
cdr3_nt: TGTGCCAGCAGCCCATGGGGGGCATACACTGAAGCTTTCTTT
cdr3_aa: CASSPWGAYTEAFF

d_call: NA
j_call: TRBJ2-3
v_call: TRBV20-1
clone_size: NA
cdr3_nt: TGCAGTGCTAGTTTTCGGGAGTTGGATACGCAGTATTTT
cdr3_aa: CSASFRELDTQYF

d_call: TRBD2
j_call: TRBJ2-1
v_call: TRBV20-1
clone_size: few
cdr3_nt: TGCAGTGCTAGACCCGCGGGACTAACGACTAACAATGAGCAGTTCTTC
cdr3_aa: CSARPAGLTTNNEQFF

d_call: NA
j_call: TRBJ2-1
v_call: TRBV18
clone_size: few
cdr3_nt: TGTGCCAGCTCAGGGAACAGGGGAGGCAATGAGCAGTTCTTC
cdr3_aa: CASSGNRGGNEQFF

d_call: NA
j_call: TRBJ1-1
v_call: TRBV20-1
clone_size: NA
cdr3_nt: TGCAGTGCTAGAGTACGGGGGATCAGTAGGGACACTGAAGCTTTCTTT
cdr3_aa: CSARVRGISRDTEAFF

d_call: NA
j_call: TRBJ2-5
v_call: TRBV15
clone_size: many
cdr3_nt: TGTGCCACCAGCAGACACCTAGAGACCCAGTACTTC
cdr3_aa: CATSRHLETQYF

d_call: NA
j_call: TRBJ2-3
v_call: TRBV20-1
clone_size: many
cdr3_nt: TGCAGTGCTAGAGATGGAAGCGGAGCTATCACAGATACGCAGTATTTT
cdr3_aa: CSARDGSGAITDTQYF

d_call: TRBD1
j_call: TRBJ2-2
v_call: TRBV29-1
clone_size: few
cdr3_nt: TGCAGCGCCGCGACAGGGGGAGATTCCCGGACCGGGGAGCTGTTTTTT
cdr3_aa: CSAATGGDSRTGELFF

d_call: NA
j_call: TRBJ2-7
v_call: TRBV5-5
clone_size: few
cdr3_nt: TGTGCCAGCAGCTTTCTCGGGACGTCTACCTACGAGCAGTACTTC
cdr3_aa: CASSFLGTSTYEQYF

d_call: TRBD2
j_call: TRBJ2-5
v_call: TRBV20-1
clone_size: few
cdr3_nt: TGCAGTGCTAGCAAGGCTCGCGGGGGGTGGGCCCAGTACTTC
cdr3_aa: CSASKARGGWAQYF

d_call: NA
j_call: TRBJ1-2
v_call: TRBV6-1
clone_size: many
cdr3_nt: TGTGCCAGCAGTGTGAACTATGGCTACACCTTC
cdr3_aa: CASSVNYGYTF

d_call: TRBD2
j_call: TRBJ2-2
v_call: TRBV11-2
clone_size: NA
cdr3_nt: TGTGCCAGCAGCCGACGACTAGCGGGAGGACCCGGGGAGCTGTTTTTT
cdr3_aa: CASSRRLAGGPGELFF

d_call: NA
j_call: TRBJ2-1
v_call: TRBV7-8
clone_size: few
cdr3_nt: TGTGCCAGCAGCAGGGTTGAAGGCAATGAGCAGTTCTTC
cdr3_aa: CASSRVEGNEQFF

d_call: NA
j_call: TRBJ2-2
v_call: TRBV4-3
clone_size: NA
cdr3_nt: TGCGCCAGCAGCCCCCTCGGGAGAAACACCGGGGAGCTGTTTTTT
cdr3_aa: CASSPLGRNTGELFF

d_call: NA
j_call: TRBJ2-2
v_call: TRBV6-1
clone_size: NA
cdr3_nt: TGTGCCAGCAGTGAAAATAGTGGCCGGGCGATCGGGGAGCTGTTTTTT
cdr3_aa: CASSENSGRAIGELFF

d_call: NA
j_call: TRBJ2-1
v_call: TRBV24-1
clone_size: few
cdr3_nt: TGTGCCACCAGTGATTGGTCTCGGAGGGGAAACAATGAGCAGTTCTTC
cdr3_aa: CATSDWSRRGNNEQFF

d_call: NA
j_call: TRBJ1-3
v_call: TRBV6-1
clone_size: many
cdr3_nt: TGTGCCAGCAGTCCGGATGAACGAAACACCATATATTTT
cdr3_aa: CASSPDERNTIYF